This entry features one TCR beta chain sequence. This sample was taken from a study of OX40 agonist ivuxolimab in advanced cancers. The CDR3 totals 14 residues. Looked up from germline, CDR1 is SGHKS and CDR2 is YYEKEE (reference sequence). Trimming left V 1 base short and J 4 bases short, with 11 bases between. The table came from immunoSEQ multiplex PCR; TCRdb's copy has only in-frame clones and leaves some out. The sample shows roughly 82,000 clones, less than 90% of them seen only once. This TCR derives from an adult with an advanced solid tumor such as melanoma, head and neck, liver or kidney cancer. Specimen: CD4+ or CD8+ T cells sorted from blood, collected in a trial of the OX40 agonist ivuxolimab. The chain couples TRBV5-5 to TRBJ1-1, with unresolved D. The CDR3 here is CASSLYASVTEAFF. The CDR3 nucleotides are TGTGCCAGCAGCTTGTATGCGTCGGTCACTGAAGCTTTCTTT.